This T cell receptor (beta chain) was identified during a study of cytomegalovirus exposure and HLA in healthy donors. Study results and caveats: Cytomegalovirus association was listed for about 180 TCR beta chains.

This CDR3 comprises 15 residues. Germline trimming cut 3 bases from V and 4 bases from J; bases unmatched to any gene: 8. CDR1 is MNHEY, CDR2 SMNVEV, per germline (reference sequence). As to this clone: Its specificity is unknown.

Data came from immunoSEQ multiplex PCR; TCRdb stores just in-frame clones and leaves some out. In the table there are around 56,000 clones, 93% of which are singletons. The clonotype originates from a woman younger than 35 in good health and CMV-seropositive. The rearrangement links TRBV27 to TRBJ2-5; 7 nucleotides agree with TRBD2. The material sequenced was PBMCs. The CDR3 protein is CASSFGVGRAETQYF. CDR3 sequence (DNA): TGTGCCAGCAGTTTTGGTGTTGGGAGGGCAGAGACCCAGTACTTC.